One and the same sample provided the 30 T cell receptor beta chains below, sequenced in a study of T cell changes during pregnancy in multiple sclerosis. Clones were read by immunoSEQ multiplex PCR, and TCRdb kept only the in-frame ones, dropping some. The table lists some 69,000 clones, around nine tenths of them singletons. Sequencing used peripheral blood, obtained in the second trimester of pregnancy. The receptor source for this set is a female donor in good health, enrolled as a control in a pregnancy study.

The V gene is TRBV13, the J gene TRBJ1-1; perhaps TRBD1 as D (5 bases). The germline CDR1 and CDR2 sequences are PRHDT and FYEKMQ (reference sequence). This CDR3 has 13 residues. With 9 bases removed from V and 7 bases from J, the gap between germline ends came to 18 bases. The CDR3 coding sequence is TGTGCCAGTAGTACTTGGTTGGGGCGTGAAGCTTTCTTT. Its translation is CASSTWLGREAFF.

V gene TRBV18 combines with J gene TRBJ2-1; 14 bases agree with TRBD2. The CDR3 is 15 residues long. V was clipped by 5 bases and J by 5 bases; unmatched bases: 2. Germline CDR1 and CDR2: KGHSH and LQKENI. The CDR3 protein is CASSSGLAGDNEQFF. In nucleotides, the CDR3 is TGTGCCAGCTCATCGGGACTAGCGGGGGACAATGAGCAGTTCTTC. The complete variable domain, with remaining parts taken from reference TRBV18 and TRBJ2-1, reads NAGVMQNPRHLVRRRGQEARLRCSPMKGHSHVYWYRQLPEEGLKFMVYLQKENIIDESGMPKERFSAEFPKEGPSILRIQQVVRGDSAAYFCASSSGLAGDNEQFFGPGTRLTVL.

This clone is a singleton in its sample. CDR3 protein: CATSRAGTGFLGELFF. The DNA for the CDR3 is TGTGCCACCAGCAGAGCCGGGACAGGGTTCCTCGGGGAGCTGTTTTTT. The chain is built from TRBV15 and TRBJ2-2; 9 bases fit TRBD1. Trimming cost V 1 base and J 7 bases; bases outside gene matches: 7. The CDR3 has 16 amino acids. CDR1 is LNHNV and CDR2 is YYDKDF in the germline V gene (reference sequence).

This chain uses TRBV18 with TRBJ1-5; possibly TRBD1 for D (5 bases). From germline, CDR1 is KGHSH and CDR2 LQKENI. Between the trimmed V and J ends, which lost 4 bases and 3 bases, there was a span of 16 bases. The CDR3 runs 16 residues. DNA for the CDR3: TGTGCCAGCTCACTTTCCACGGGAGGGACCAATCAGCCCCAGCATTTT. This gives the protein CASSLSTGGTNQPQHF.

This clone occurred a few times. The chain uses TRBV7-2 and TRBJ2-1, with D unresolved. CDR1 and CDR2 (germline): SGHTA, FQGNSA. The CDR3 sequence is 12 residues long. Trimming took off 5 bases at V and 6 bases at J, with 8 bases between the two ends. As DNA, the CDR3 is TGTGCCAGCAGCGCTCTCGGCAATGAGCAGTTCTTC. The encoded protein is CASSALGNEQFF. Looking up the rest from reference TRBV7-2 and TRBJ2-1 gives the full variable domain: GAGVSQSPSNKVTEKGKDVELRCDPISGHTALYWYRQSLGQGLEFLIYFQGNSAPDKSGLPSDRFSAERTGGSVSTLTIQRTQQEDSAVYLCASSALGNEQFFGPGTRLTVL.

The chain carries TRBV27 and TRBJ2-2; D is perhaps TRBD2 (5 bases). CDR3 size: 13 residues. CDR1 and CDR2 from the germline V gene are MNHEY and SMNVEV (reference sequence). This CDR3 is CASRRRDTGELFF. In DNA form, the CDR3 reads TGTGCTTCCCGTAGGCGGGACACCGGGGAGCTGTTTTTT.

About this clone: Other DNA sequences within the sample encode an identical CDR3. This rearrangement joins TRBV7-9 to TRBJ1-1, with D perhaps matching TRBD1 (5 bases). Trimming pared 6 bases from V and 2 bases from J, leaving 10 bases between. The CDR3 covers 13 residues. The germline CDR1 and CDR2 sequences are SEHNR and FQNEAQ (reference sequence). In DNA form, the CDR3 reads TGTGCCAGCAGTCCCCAGGGAAACACTGAAGCTTTCTTT. This sequence encodes CASSPQGNTEAFF.

This clone was recorded only once. The chain carries TRBV19 and TRBJ1-2; D gene ambiguous. This CDR3 region has 11 residues. V lost 7 bases and J lost 2, with 5 bases in between. CDR1 is LNHDA, CDR2 SQIVND, per germline (reference sequence). The DNA of the CDR3 is TGTGCCAGTACTTCCAACTATGGCTACACCTTC. Its translation: CASTSNYGYTF.

The rearrangement uses TRBV7-2 and TRBJ2-7; TRBD2 aligns across 13 bases. This CDR3 spans 17 amino acids. In germline, CDR1 is SGHTA, CDR2 FQGNSA. Germline trimming cut 0 bases from V and 4 bases from J; bases unmatched to any gene: 6. The CDR3 loop reads CASSLAWTSGGRYEQYF. CDR3 sequence (DNA): TGTGCCAGCAGCTTAGCCTGGACTAGCGGGGGACGGTACGAGCAGTACTTC.

The gene calls are TRBV4-1 and TRBJ2-7, with 7 positions matching TRBD1. V dropped 4 bases and J dropped 2; count of bases not matched to a gene: 11. The CDR3 has 16 residues. Germline CDR1 and CDR2: MGHRA and YSYEKL. This chain's CDR3 is CASSPPPDRTAYEQYF. CDR3 sequence (DNA): TGCGCCAGCAGCCCCCCCCCGGACAGGACCGCCTACGAGCAGTACTTC.

J is TRBJ2-4 and V is TRBV5-6; 8 bases map to TRBD1. CDR1 SGHDT and CDR2 YYEEEE come from the germline V gene. The CDR3 runs to 15 residues. V shed 4 bases and J 5 bases; nucleotides not matched to a gene: 8. CDR3 loop: CASSPGQGGQNIQYF. As DNA, the CDR3 is TGTGCCAGCAGCCCCGGACAGGGAGGACAAAACATTCAGTACTTC.

The gene calls are TRBV11-2 and TRBJ1-1; unclear D gene. CDR3 length: 15 residues. Trimming shortened V by 0 bases and J by 1 base, and 9 bases separated the two germline ends. CDR1 is SGHAT and CDR2 is FQNNGV in the germline V gene. CDR3 sequence: CASSLDLNWNTEAFF. In DNA, the CDR3 is TGTGCCAGCAGCTTAGATCTTAACTGGAACACTGAAGCTTTCTTT.

V is TRBV4-1 and J is TRBJ1-2; D uncertain. CDR3 size: 16 residues. In germline, CDR1 is MGHRA, CDR2 YSYEKL. With 0 bases removed from V and 6 bases from J, the gap between germline ends came to 17 bases. This CDR3 reads CASSQDQSPTSHGYTF. CDR3 coding DNA: TGCGCCAGCAGCCAAGATCAAAGCCCGACTTCGCATGGCTACACCTTC.

The rearrangement links TRBV5-1 to TRBJ1-6, with 7 bases fitting TRBD1. CDR1 is SGHRS and CDR2 is YFSETQ in the germline V gene. CDR3 length: 16 amino acids. V dropped 8 bases and J dropped 6; count of bases not matched to a gene: 14. CDR3 sequence: CASQSGGTAINSPLHF. In DNA, the CDR3 is TGCGCCAGTCAATCAGGGGGGACGGCTATTAATTCACCCCTCCACTTT.

J is TRBJ2-5 and V is TRBV2; TRBD2 agrees at 8 bases. J gave up 1 base and V 8 bases, and 0 bases lay outside the gene matches. Germline CDR1 reads SNHLY; CDR2 reads FYNNEI. The CDR3 totals 12 residues. CDR3 residues: CASGTSQETQYF. The CDR3 nucleotides are TGTGCCAGCGGGACTAGCCAAGAGACCCAGTACTTC.

The V call is TRBV5-6, the J call TRBJ2-5; D might be TRBD2 (5 bases). This CDR3 has 15 residues. V lost 0 bases, J lost 5 bases, and 14 bases lay in between. Germline V gene lookup returns CDR1 SGHDT and CDR2 YYEEEE. The CDR3 spells CASSLVLGRFETQYF. For the CDR3, the DNA is TGTGCCAGCAGCTTGGTTTTGGGGAGATTCGAGACCCAGTACTTC.

CDR3 amino acids: CASSNGATNEKLFF. CDR3 DNA sequence: TGTGCCAGTAGTAACGGTGCAACTAATGAAAAACTGTTTTTT. The chain carries TRBV19 and TRBJ1-4; D ambiguous. Germline lookup yields CDR1 LNHDA and CDR2 SQIVND (reference sequence). This CDR3 has 14 amino acids. The V end lost 4 bases, the J end lost 0 bases, and 6 bases lay between the germline ends.

In its sample, this clone was seen once. The CDR3 here is CASSQKGADTQYF. The DNA of the CDR3 is TGTGCCAGCAGCCAAAAAGGGGCAGATACGCAGTATTTT. The chain recombines TRBV4-2 with TRBJ2-3; D perhaps matches TRBD1 (5 bases). Trimming removed 2 bases at V and 4 bases at J, with 7 bases between. Germline assignment: CDR1 LGHNA and CDR2 YNFKEQ. The CDR3 contains 13 residues.

In DNA, the CDR3 is TGTGCCAGCAGCCAAGCCGGGACAGGGGCTGAAGCTTTCTTT. This codes for CASSQAGTGAEAFF. The gene calls are TRBV4-2 and TRBJ1-1; TRBD1 matches at 10 bases. V trimming: 1 base; J trimming: 6 bases; junction bases outside the gene matches: 2. Germline CDR1 reads LGHNA; CDR2 reads YNFKEQ. CDR3 length: 14 amino acids.

In its sample, this clone was seen once. The V and J genes are TRBV11-2 and TRBJ1-1; D is unclear. The CDR3 spans 12 residues. Germline V CDR1 and CDR2: SGHAT, FQNNGV. V was pared by 7 bases and J by 7 bases, with 13 bases between. The CDR3 here is CASTPGSYEAFF. DNA for the CDR3: TGTGCCAGCACCCCGGGGAGTTATGAAGCTTTCTTT.

The chain couples TRBV7-9 to TRBJ2-7; possible D gene TRBD2, 6 bases. V shed 2 bases and J shed 3 bases, with 14 bases lying between them. Germline CDR1 and CDR2: SEHNR and FQNEAQ (reference sequence). The CDR3 contains 15 residues. CDR3 protein: CASSLRGGKGYEQYF. The CDR3 DNA reads as TGTGCCAGCAGCTTAAGGGGAGGCAAGGGCTACGAGCAGTACTTC.

This clone has just one count. The chain joins TRBV6-6 to TRBJ2-7, with TRBD1 matching over 8 bases. This CDR3 comprises 13 residues. Germline-derived CDR1 and CDR2 are MNHNY and SVGAGI (reference sequence). With V trimmed by 6 bases and J by 6 bases, 7 bases remained unmatched. CDR3 region: CASRPTGVIEQYF. The CDR3 nucleotides are TGTGCCAGCAGACCGACAGGGGTGATCGAGCAGTACTTC.

V gene TRBV5-6 combines with J gene TRBJ2-2; no firm D call. Germline CDR1 and CDR2: SGHDT and YYEEEE. This CDR3 comprises 14 residues. V was clipped by 4 bases and J by 3 bases, with 10 bases between them. CDR3 in DNA: TGTGCCAGCAGCCCACACACGTACACCGGGGAGCTGTTTTTT. Protein sequence: CASSPHTYTGELFF.

This chain links TRBV29-1 with TRBJ2-7, with D uncertain. The CDR3 has 11 residues. V was shortened by 4 bases and J by 5 bases, with 9 bases between the two germline ends. Germline V CDR1 and CDR2: SQVTM, ANQGSEA. The CDR3 sequence is CSVAGTHEQYF. Written as DNA, the CDR3 is TGCAGCGTTGCGGGTACCCACGAGCAGTACTTC.

J is TRBJ1-5 and V is TRBV5-8; D is possibly TRBD1 (6 bases). The germline CDR1 and CDR2 sequences are SGHTS and YDEGEE. Trimming shortened V by 5 bases and J by 2 bases, and 14 bases separated the two germline ends. CDR3 length: 15 amino acids. CDR3 in amino acids: CASSGGAARNQPQHF. The DNA of the CDR3 is TGTGCCAGCAGTGGGGGGGCAGCCCGCAATCAGCCCCAGCATTTT. Complete variable domain (other parts from reference TRBV5-8 and TRBJ1-5): EAGVTQSPTHLIKTRGQQATLRCSPISGHTSVYWYQQALGLGLQFLLWYDEGEERNRGNFPPRFSGRQFPNYSSELNVNALELEDSALYLCASSGGAARNQPQHFGDGTRLSIL.

The rearrangement uses TRBV16 and TRBJ1-2; D gene unclear. In germline, CDR1 is KGHSY, CDR2 FQNENV. This CDR3 is built from 13 residues. V shed 0 bases and J shed 7 bases, with 9 bases lying between them. The CDR3 bases are TGTGCCAGCAGCCAATCACTTGGAGGTGGCTACACCTTC. As protein: CASSQSLGGGYTF.

The gene calls are TRBV7-2 and TRBJ1-2; TRBD1 agrees at 10 bases. Germline CDR1 SGHTA, CDR2 FQGNSA. The J segment lost 7 bases and the V segment lost 1 base, leaving 9 bases of the junction unmatched. This CDR3 is 16 amino acids long. The CDR3 sequence is CASSLVSRTGGRGYTF. The CDR3 bases are TGTGCCAGCAGCTTAGTTTCCCGGACAGGGGGACGTGGCTACACCTTC.

The gene calls are TRBV6-6 and TRBJ1-5, with TRBD1 as a possible D gene (5 bases). V lost 0 bases and J 3 bases, leaving 6 bases between the germline ends. Germline assignment: CDR1 MNHNY and CDR2 SVGAGI (reference sequence). The CDR3 totals 14 residues. CDR3 in DNA: TGTGCCAGCAGTTACTCCAGGGTCAATCAGCCCCAGCATTTT. Protein: CASSYSRVNQPQHF.

The rearrangement uses TRBV6-5 and TRBJ1-1; D remains unclear. The CDR3 is 11 residues long. Germline V gene data show CDR1 as MNHEY and CDR2 as SVGAGI. The ends were cut back, 0 bases at V and 8 bases at J, with 4 bases in the middle. The chain's CDR3 is CASSYSGEAFF. For the CDR3, the DNA is TGTGCCAGCAGTTACTCCGGGGAAGCTTTCTTT.

V is TRBV18 and J is TRBJ2-7, with 7 bases aligning to TRBD1. This CDR3 has 12 residues. Trimming at V came to 6 bases and at J to 6 bases, leaving 5 bases not matched to a gene. The germline CDR1 and CDR2 sequences are KGHSH and LQKENI. The CDR3, as DNA: TGTGCCAGCTCGTTGACAGGGATCGAGCAGTACTTC. Translating it yields CASSLTGIEQYF.